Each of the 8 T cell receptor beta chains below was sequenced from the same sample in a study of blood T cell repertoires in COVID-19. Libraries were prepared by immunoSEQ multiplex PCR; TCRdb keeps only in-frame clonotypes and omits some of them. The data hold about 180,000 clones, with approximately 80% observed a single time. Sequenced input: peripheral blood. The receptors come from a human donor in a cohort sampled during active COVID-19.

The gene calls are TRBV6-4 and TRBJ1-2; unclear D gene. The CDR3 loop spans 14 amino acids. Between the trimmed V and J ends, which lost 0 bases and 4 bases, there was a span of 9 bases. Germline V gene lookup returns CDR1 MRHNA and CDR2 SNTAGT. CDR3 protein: CASSDSKDFYGYTF. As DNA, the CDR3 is TGTGCCAGCAGTGACTCGAAAGACTTCTATGGCTACACCTTC.

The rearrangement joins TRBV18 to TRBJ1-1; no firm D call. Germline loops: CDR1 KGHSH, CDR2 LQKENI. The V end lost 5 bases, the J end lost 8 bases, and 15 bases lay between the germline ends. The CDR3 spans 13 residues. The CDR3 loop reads CASSKDIEKEAFF. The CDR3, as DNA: TGTGCCAGCTCAAAAGACATCGAAAAAGAAGCTTTCTTT. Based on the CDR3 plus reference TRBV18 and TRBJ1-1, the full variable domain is NAGVMQNPRHLVRRRGQEARLRCSPMKGHSHVYWYRQLPEEGLKFMVYLQKENIIDESGMPKERFSAEFPKEGPSILRIQQVVRGDSAAYFCASSKDIEKEAFFGQGTRLTVV.

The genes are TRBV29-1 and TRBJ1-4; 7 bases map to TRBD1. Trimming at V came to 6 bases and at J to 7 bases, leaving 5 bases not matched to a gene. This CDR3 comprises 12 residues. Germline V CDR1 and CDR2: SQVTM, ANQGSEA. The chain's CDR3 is CSVDRTFEKLFF. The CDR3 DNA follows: TGCAGCGTGGACAGGACGTTTGAAAAACTGTTTTTT.

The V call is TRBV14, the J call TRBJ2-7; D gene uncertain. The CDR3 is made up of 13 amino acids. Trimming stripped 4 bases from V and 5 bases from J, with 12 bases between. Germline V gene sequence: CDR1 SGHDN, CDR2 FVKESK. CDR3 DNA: TGTGCCAGCAGCCCATCAGGTCTTCACGAGCAGTACTTC. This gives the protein CASSPSGLHEQYF.

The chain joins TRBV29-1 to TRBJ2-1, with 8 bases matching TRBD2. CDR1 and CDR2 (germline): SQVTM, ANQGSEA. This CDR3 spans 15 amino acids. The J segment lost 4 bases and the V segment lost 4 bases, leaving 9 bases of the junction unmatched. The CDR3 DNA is TGCAGCGTTGCCCCGGGACTAGGGAGTTACAATGAGCAGTTCTTC. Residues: CSVAPGLGSYNEQFF.

CDR3 DNA: TGCGCCAGCAGCGAACAGGGATGGGGTATGAATTCACCCCTCCACTTT. It specifies CASSEQGWGMNSPLHF. The chain is built from TRBV4-1 and TRBJ1-6, with D perhaps matching TRBD1 (6 bases). Germline-derived CDR1 and CDR2 are MGHRA and YSYEKL. This CDR3 spans 16 amino acids. Trimming stripped 5 bases from V and 7 bases from J, with 18 bases between.

CDR3 nucleotides: TGTGCCAGCAGCTGCATCGAGGGTTTCTATAATTCACCCCTCCACTTT. Protein product: CASSCIEGFYNSPLHF. The rearrangement links TRBV11-3 to TRBJ1-6; D unresolved. V lost 4 bases and J lost 3, with 13 bases in between. CDR1 is SGHNT and CDR2 is YENEEA in the germline V gene. This CDR3 is 16 amino acids long.

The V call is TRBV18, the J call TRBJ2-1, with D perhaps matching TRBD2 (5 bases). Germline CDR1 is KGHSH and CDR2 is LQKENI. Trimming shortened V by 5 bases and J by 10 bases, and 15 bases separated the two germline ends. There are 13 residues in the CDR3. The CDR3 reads CASSTGWMDEQFF. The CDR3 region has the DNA TGTGCCAGCTCAACGGGGTGGATGGACGAGCAGTTCTTC.